These T cell receptor beta chains were read from a single sample in a study of blood T cell repertoires in COVID-19. The protocol was immunoSEQ multiplex PCR, while the TCRdb copy is restricted to in-frame clones and leaves out a portion. The sample carries 250,000 to 350,000 clones, about nine tenths recorded once. What was sequenced was peripheral blood. These TCRs come from a middle-aged woman who had recovered from COVID-19. CDR3s include the opening cysteine and the closing phenylalanine or tryptophan.

V: TRBV19
J: TRBJ1-1
CDR3: CASSMANRNTEAFF

V: TRBV5-5
J: TRBJ1-3
CDR3: CASSLAAGGNTIYF

V: TRBV3-1/TRBV3-2
J: TRBJ1-2
CDR3: CASSQDPGRGGYTF

V: TRBV27
J: TRBJ1-1
CDR3: CASSLSRGETEAFF

V: TRBV6-4
J: TRBJ2-2
CDR3: CASSAAGELFF

V: TRBV5-6
J: TRBJ2-7
CDR3: CASSLLAAPYEQYF

V: TRBV6-2/TRBV6-3
J: TRBJ2-2
CDR3: CASSKLGSRRTGELFF

V: TRBV2
J: TRBJ2-1
CDR3: CASSEPGEQFF

V: TRBV30
J: TRBJ1-2
CDR3: CAWSSTGAGYTF

V: TRBV18
J: TRBJ1-2
CDR3: CASSPGTDGDYGYTF

V: TRBV10-2
J: TRBJ2-1
CDR3: CASSEPGQNYNEQFF

V: TRBV14
J: TRBJ2-1
CDR3: CASSQELAAAQGEQFF

V: TRBV4-2
J: TRBJ2-3
CDR3: CASSQVIGGAGLAGGLADTQYF

V: TRBV9
J: TRBJ2-1
CDR3: CASSVGRTGVFHEQFF

V: TRBV5-1
J: TRBJ2-3
CDR3: CASSLGQGADTQYF

V: TRBV3-1/TRBV3-2
J: TRBJ2-5
CDR3: CASSQGLAGGGETQYF

V: TRBV19
J: TRBJ2-3
CDR3: CASSPLAGGADTQYF

V: TRBV27
J: TRBJ1-5
CDR3: CASAKTENSNQPQHF

V: TRBV6-5
J: TRBJ2-7
CDR3: CASRVPGHYEQYF

V: TRBV5-4
J: TRBJ1-2
CDR3: CASSFGGAYGYTF

V: TRBV27
J: TRBJ1-5
CDR3: CASSLVGDGSNQPQHF

V: TRBV30
J: TRBJ2-6
CDR3: CAWDPGQGYSGANVLTF

V: TRBV7-2
J: TRBJ1-2
CDR3: CASSAEGGPSYGYTF

V: TRBV14
J: TRBJ2-1
CDR3: CASSQGLAGALGYNEQFF

V: TRBV5-8
J: TRBJ2-2
CDR3: CASSLVGQGWIGELFF

V: TRBV30
J: TRBJ2-5
CDR3: CAWSEIEETQYF

V: TRBV4-1
J: TRBJ1-3
CDR3: CASSPRDRVFGENTIYF

V: TRBV19
J: TRBJ1-4
CDR3: CASGGQVDEKLFF

V: TRBV5-1
J: TRBJ2-3
CDR3: CASSSRTSGGTQNPDTQYF

V: TRBV28
J: TRBJ2-7
CDR3: CASSLLGLAGVFYEQYF

V: TRBV7-9
J: TRBJ2-7
CDR3: CASSSYRVEGYEQYF

V: TRBV6-4
J: TRBJ2-7
CDR3: CASSDPDWNLYEQYF

V: TRBV2
J: TRBJ2-6
CDR3: CASTPQAGGSSGANVLTF

V: TRBV7-2
J: TRBJ2-1
CDR3: CASSLALGTSYRGEQFF

V: TRBV30
J: TRBJ1-2
CDR3: CAWKGLAGYRGSNYGYTF

V: TRBV4-1
J: TRBJ1-5
CDR3: CASSPTGGVPPQHF

V: TRBV4-1
J: TRBJ2-5
CDR3: CASSQGRWLAADRKETQYF

V: TRBV28
J: TRBJ2-3
CDR3: CASNPRSTDTQYF

V: TRBV15
J: TRBJ2-7
CDR3: CATSRGQGQGGEQYF

V: TRBV4-1
J: TRBJ2-5
CDR3: CASSSGDRGFGEETQYF

V: TRBV28
J: TRBJ2-3
CDR3: CASSLSDTQYF

V: TRBV7-9
J: TRBJ1-2
CDR3: CASQGAGNYGYTF

V: TRBV2
J: TRBJ2-2
CDR3: CASSGGRDTGELFF

V: TRBV4-1
J: TRBJ2-1
CDR3: CASSLEAGQGGEQFF

V: TRBV20-1
J: TRBJ1-5
CDR3: CSASARTEEQPQHF

V: TRBV6-2/TRBV6-3
J: TRBJ2-7
CDR3: CASSPRLAGGPREQYF

V: TRBV5-1
J: TRBJ1-1
CDR3: CASSLARTGKDTEAFF

V: TRBV12-3/TRBV12-4
J: TRBJ2-3
CDR3: CASRRTGADTQYF

V: TRBV5-6
J: TRBJ2-7
CDR3: CASSLGHPSYEQYF

V: TRBV4-1
J: TRBJ2-3
CDR3: CASSQRTSGRDSDTQYF

V: TRBV25-1
J: TRBJ2-7
CDR3: CASSEGGAHSYEQYF

V: TRBV29-1
J: TRBJ2-2
CDR3: CSVDPGSYTGELFF

V: TRBV7-3
J: TRBJ1-1
CDR3: CASSSSTLGDTEAFF

V: TRBV3-1/TRBV3-2
J: TRBJ2-5
CDR3: CASSQVQGPETQYF

V: TRBV15
J: TRBJ1-3
CDR3: CATSRFLGGTGNTIYF

V: TRBV3-1/TRBV3-2
J: TRBJ2-1
CDR3: CASSQSEAGINEQFF

V: TRBV12-3/TRBV12-4
J: TRBJ2-7
CDR3: CASTTDTYEQYF

V: TRBV10-3
J: TRBJ2-7
CDR3: CAISDPSAGTSGRVFSYEQYF

V: TRBV10-3
J: TRBJ2-5
CDR3: CAIGGSQETQYF

V: TRBV30
J: TRBJ1-2
CDR3: CAWSVPGTDNYGYTF